The 29 T cell receptor beta chains given below trace back to one sample, sequenced in a study of CD8+CD57+ T cells in acquired aplastic anemia. Profiling that covered TCR beta VDJ and CDR3 relied on genomic DNA as its template. TCRdb recomputed calls from the reads with MiXCR, one row per CDR3 protein. This table holds about 210,000 distinct CDR3 sequences, around 63% found once. The sample was sorted CD4+, CD8+, or CD8+CD57+ T cells (not recorded which) from PBMCs. All receptors derive from a human donor in good health.

This chain joins TRBV7-2 and TRBJ1-1, with D uncertain. CDR3 length equals 8 residues. CDR1 is SGHTA and CDR2 is FQGNSA in the germline V gene. The germline V and J ends were trimmed by 6 bases and 14 bases, with 7 bases remaining between them. The CDR3 region is CASSEDFF. For the CDR3, the DNA is TGTGCCAGCAGTGAAGACTTCTTT.

Written as DNA, the CDR3 is TGTGCCAGCAGCTTAAGATCCCCTGGGACAGGGGGCTTTACTAACTATGGCTACACCTTC. This sequence encodes CASSLRSPGTGGFTNYGYTF. This chain links TRBV5-5 with TRBJ1-2; TRBD1 agrees at 12 bases. This CDR3 has 20 amino acids. The germline V gene encodes CDR1 SGHKS and CDR2 YYEKEE (reference sequence). Losses at the gene ends were 2 bases for V and 0 bases for J; bases not matched to a gene: 14.

This clonotype was observed at least ten times. The J gene is TRBJ2-6, the V gene TRBV20-1, with D uncertain. CDR3 length: 14 amino acids. Trimming removed 4 bases from V and 2 bases from J, with 9 bases in between. Germline values: CDR1 DFQATT, CDR2 SNEGSKA (reference sequence). The CDR3 DNA is TGCAGTGCTATTGATGGGGCTGGGGCCAACGTCCTGACTTTC. This encodes CSAIDGAGANVLTF.

V and J are TRBV10-2 and TRBJ2-1; D call uncertain. CDR1 and CDR2 (germline): WSHSY, SAAADI. This CDR3 region has 14 residues. Trimming left V 4 bases short and J 4 bases short, with 11 bases between. CDR3 DNA: TGCGCCAGCAGTGCAATGGCAGAGTACAATGAGCAGTTCTTC. Its translation: CASSAMAEYNEQFF.

The chain uses TRBV29-1 and TRBJ2-1; D remains ambiguous. V was pared by 5 bases and J by 0 bases, with 14 bases between. The V gene's germline CDR1 is SQVTM and CDR2 ANQGSEA. The CDR3 sequence is 15 residues long. The CDR3, as DNA: TGCAGCGTTCCTTTGGGTTCCAGCTCCTACAATGAGCAGTTCTTC. This gives the protein CSVPLGSSSYNEQFF.

The gene calls are TRBV11-2 and TRBJ2-6; D might be TRBD1 (5 bases). V gave up 2 bases and J gave up 0 bases, with 8 bases separating them. The CDR3 is 16 residues long. The germline V gene encodes CDR1 SGHAT and CDR2 FQNNGV. DNA of the CDR3: TGTGCCAGCAGCTTACGACAGAGCTCTGGGGCCAACGTCCTGACTTTC. Residues: CASSLRQSSGANVLTF.

The chain combines TRBV7-6 with TRBJ2-5; TRBD2 agrees at 13 bases. Germline CDR1 reads SGHVS; CDR2 reads FNYEAQ. Trimming removed 2 bases from V and 5 bases from J; junction bases left unmatched: 5. The CDR3 is 16 amino acids. The CDR3 protein is CASSLRGTSGIETQYF. The CDR3 bases are TGTGCCAGCAGCTTACGAGGGACTAGCGGGATTGAGACCCAGTACTTC.

This clonotype was detected once. This chain joins TRBV7-2 and TRBJ2-5; TRBD2 is a possible D gene (5 bases). CDR1 is SGHTA and CDR2 is FQGNSA in the germline V gene. Trimming removed 7 bases at V and 7 bases at J, with 16 bases between. The length of the CDR3 is 13 residues. The CDR3 is CASTPIGRGTQYF. CDR3 DNA sequence: TGTGCCAGCACCCCGATCGGACGGGGGACCCAGTACTTC.

The sample holds many counts of this clonotype. The CDR3 DNA follows: TGCAGTGCTGAGCCGGGACTAGCGGGGGGCACAGATACGCAGTATTTT. Translated: CSAEPGLAGGTDTQYF. The rearrangement uses TRBV20-1 and TRBJ2-3; 14 nucleotides line up with TRBD2. CDR1 DFQATT and CDR2 SNEGSKA come from the germline V gene (reference sequence). This CDR3 region has 16 residues. The V segment lost 5 bases and the J segment 1 base; nucleotides outside the gene matches: 5.

In its sample, this clonotype was seen many times. As DNA, the CDR3 is TGTGCCAGCAGCCAAGATCTAGAGGGTTTCGGCGAGCAGTACTTC. Encoded protein: CASSQDLEGFGEQYF. The rearrangement joins TRBV14 to TRBJ2-7; a weak D match, TRBD2 (5 bases). Trimming removed 0 bases at V and 6 bases at J, with 15 bases between. The germline gives CDR1 SGHDN, CDR2 FVKESK. The CDR3 runs to 15 residues.

V is TRBV20-1 and J is TRBJ1-5, with D perhaps TRBD1 (6 bases). Germline lookup yields CDR1 DFQATT and CDR2 SNEGSKA (reference sequence). Trimming removed 0 bases from V and 10 bases from J, with 16 bases in between. The CDR3 runs to 14 residues. In nucleotides, the CDR3 is TGCAGTGCTAGAGAGGGACATCGGTTGGGACCCCAGCATTTT. Translating it yields CSAREGHRLGPQHF.

This clonotype showed up just a few times. The rearrangement joins TRBV5-1 to TRBJ2-7, with no clear D. This CDR3 is 12 amino acids long. CDR1 and CDR2 from the germline V gene are SGHRS and YFSETQ. V gave up 1 base and J gave up 5 bases, with 7 bases separating them. CDR3 sequence reads: CASSLKGHEQYF. The CDR3, as DNA: TGCGCCAGCAGCTTGAAGGGCCACGAGCAGTACTTC.

Many counts were recorded for this clonotype. The chain has TRBV7-8 and TRBJ1-2; TRBD1 aligns across 7 bases. This CDR3 spans 18 amino acids. The V gene end was trimmed by 3 bases and the J gene end by 4 bases; junction bases not matched to a gene: 17. Germline V gene sequence: CDR1 SGHVS, CDR2 FQNEAQ. The CDR3 bases are TGTGCCAGCAGCTTTCATCGGGACAGAGACCCCTCTGGCTATGGCTACACCTTC. The encoded protein is CASSFHRDRDPSGYGYTF.

The chain links TRBV7-9 to TRBJ1-1; D gene unclear. V was shortened by 5 bases and J by 11 bases, with 6 bases between the two germline ends. The germline CDR1 and CDR2 sequences are SEHNR and FQNEAQ (reference sequence). The CDR3 loop spans 9 amino acids. In nucleotides, the CDR3 is TGTGCCAGCAGCCCGCGGGCTTTCTTT. Translating it yields CASSPRAFF. Full variable domain (remainder filled in from reference TRBV7-9 and TRBJ1-1): DTGVSQNPRHKITKRGQNVTFRCDPISEHNRLYWYRQTLGQGPEFLTYFQNEAQLEKSRLLSDRFSAERPKGSFSTLEIQRTEQGDSAMYLCASSPRAFFGQGTRLTVV.

This clonotype was found many times. The chain employs TRBV7-3 and TRBJ2-7, with 7 bases that match TRBD2. After removal of 2 bases from V and 6 bases from J, the junction contained 4 bases not matched to a gene. Germline V gene data show CDR1 as SGHTA and CDR2 as FQGTGA. This CDR3 contains 13 residues. CDR3 DNA: TGTGCCAGCAGCTTAGCGGGAGACGGCGAGCAGTACTTC. Amino acids: CASSLAGDGEQYF.

This clonotype was seen a handful of times. The chain has TRBV11-2 and TRBJ1-6, with TRBD1 as a possible D gene (5 bases). V was pared by 5 bases and J by 4 bases, with 9 bases between. The CDR3 length is 14 residues. Germline V gene data show CDR1 as SGHAT and CDR2 as FQNNGV. CDR3 DNA: TGTGCCAGCAGCCTCACAGGTTATAATTCACCCCTCCACTTT. Translating gives CASSLTGYNSPLHF.

The chain couples TRBV7-3 to TRBJ2-5; the match to TRBD1 covers 8 bases. This CDR3 comprises 14 residues. V trimming: 2 bases; J trimming: 4 bases; junction bases outside the gene matches: 3. Germline CDR1 and CDR2: SGHTA and FQGTGA. The CDR3 spells CASSLDRGRETQYF. DNA for the CDR3: TGTGCCAGCAGCTTAGACAGGGGAAGAGAGACCCAGTACTTC. Filled out from reference TRBV7-3 and TRBJ2-5, the complete variable domain reads GAGVSQTPSNKVTEKGKYVELRCDPISGHTALYWYRQSLGQGPEFLIYFQGTGAADDSGLPNDRFFAVRPEGSVSTLKIQRTERGDSAVYLCASSLDRGRETQYFGPGTRLLVL.

This chain joins TRBV2 and TRBJ1-3; TRBD1 aligns across 7 bases. This CDR3 is built from 16 residues. The J segment lost 6 bases and the V segment lost 4 bases, leaving 12 bases of the junction unmatched. Germline V gene data show CDR1 as SNHLY and CDR2 as FYNNEI. The CDR3 DNA sequence: TGTGCCAGCAGTGCCCGGCTAAGGACAGGCCTAAACACCATATATTTT. Residues: CASSARLRTGLNTIYF.

A few counts support this clonotype. V and J are TRBV5-4 and TRBJ2-5; D possibly corresponds to TRBD1 (5 bases). Germline values: CDR1 SGHNT, CDR2 YYREEE (reference sequence). Trimming shortened V by 2 bases and J by 0 bases, and 8 bases separated the two germline ends. The CDR3 totals 14 residues. For the CDR3, the DNA is TGTGCCAGCAGCTTACAGGAGTACCAAGAGACCCAGTACTTC. Translated, it gives CASSLQEYQETQYF.

This clonotype has only a few counts. This chain uses TRBV29-1 with TRBJ2-7; D is unclear. Trimming took 7 bases from V and 0 from J, leaving 13 bases between them. The CDR3 contains 13 residues. The V gene's germline CDR1 is SQVTM and CDR2 ANQGSEA. This CDR3 reads CSALKGLSYEQYF. The CDR3 DNA is TGCAGCGCATTAAAAGGCCTCTCCTACGAGCAGTACTTC.

There are many counts of this clonotype. The V and J genes are TRBV7-8 and TRBJ2-1; D is perhaps TRBD1 or TRBD2 (6 bases each). There are 15 residues in the CDR3. V gave up 6 bases and J gave up 5 bases, with 17 bases separating them. Germline V gives CDR1 SGHVS, CDR2 FQNEAQ. The CDR3 is CASSLSSGAHNEQFF. The CDR3 DNA reads TGTGCCAGCAGTTTATCTTCGGGGGCCCACAATGAGCAGTTCTTC.

The chain recombines TRBV29-1 with TRBJ2-5, with 9 bases aligning to TRBD2. The V and J ends lost 7 bases and 5 bases, in that order; junction bases with no gene match: 11. The CDR3 has 14 amino acids. Germline CDR1 is SQVTM and CDR2 is ANQGSEA. The CDR3 protein is CSGTAGGPAETQYF. DNA for the CDR3: TGCAGCGGGACCGCGGGGGGGCCGGCCGAGACCCAGTACTTC.

The V gene is TRBV7-9, the J gene TRBJ1-5, with 9 bases matching TRBD1. The J segment lost 2 bases and the V segment lost 4 bases, leaving 6 bases of the junction unmatched. Germline V gene data show CDR1 as SEHNR and CDR2 as FQNEAQ (reference sequence). CDR3 length equals 16 residues. This chain's CDR3 is CASSSDRDRGNQPQHF. CDR3 nucleotide sequence: TGTGCCAGCAGCTCCGACCGGGACAGGGGCAATCAGCCCCAGCATTTT.

The CDR3 DNA is TGCAGCGTGGGGGACAGAGCAAATGGCTACACCTTC. Its translation is CSVGDRANGYTF. The rearrangement uses TRBV29-1 and TRBJ1-2, with TRBD1 matching 7 bases. Germline V gives CDR1 SQVTM, CDR2 ANQGSEA. V lost 6 bases to trimming and J lost 6 bases; unmatched junction nucleotides: 7. The CDR3 covers 12 residues.

In its sample, this clonotype was seen many times. The chain is built from TRBV19 and TRBJ2-3, with D unclear. The CDR3 totals 16 residues. V was clipped by 7 bases and J by 4 bases, with 21 bases between them. The germline CDR1 and CDR2 sequences are LNHDA and SQIVND (reference sequence). CDR3 residues: CASTPDPRTWSDTQYF. The CDR3 DNA reads TGTGCCAGTACCCCGGACCCTAGAACGTGGTCAGATACGCAGTATTTT.

This clonotype was picked up a small number of times. This chain joins TRBV2 and TRBJ1-6; D may be TRBD1 (5 bases). V was pared by 6 bases and J by 10 bases, with 13 bases between. Germline values: CDR1 SNHLY, CDR2 FYNNEI. The CDR3 sequence is 13 residues long. The CDR3 nucleotides read TGTGCCAGCAGGCCCAGGGAGGAATCACCCCTCCACTTT. Translating gives CASRPREESPLHF.

The chain links TRBV12-3 or TRBV12-4 to TRBJ2-1; D might be TRBD2 (5 bases). This CDR3 spans 15 amino acids. V was trimmed by 4 bases and J by 8 bases, leaving 18 bases between them. The CDR3 nucleotides read TGTGCCAGCAGTTCAGGAACCAGAGGGCCTGATGAGCAGTTCTTC. Residues: CASSSGTRGPDEQFF.

The genes are TRBV29-1 and TRBJ2-3; 8 nucleotides align to TRBD1. The junction had 8 bases not matched to a gene; V was cut back by 6 bases and J by 3 bases. The V gene's germline CDR1 is SQVTM and CDR2 ANQGSEA. CDR3 length: 14 residues. The CDR3 loop is CSVPDRDGTDTQYF. The CDR3 DNA follows: TGCAGCGTCCCGGACAGGGACGGAACAGATACGCAGTATTTT.

V gene TRBV20-1 combines with J gene TRBJ2-5; D remains ambiguous. V was cut by 5 bases and J by 7 bases, with 8 bases left in between. The CDR3 extends over 10 amino acids. CDR1 is DFQATT, CDR2 SNEGSKA, per germline (reference sequence). The CDR3 loop reads CSAGSRTQYF. The CDR3 DNA reads TGCAGTGCTGGCTCGCGGACCCAGTACTTC.